This T cell receptor (beta chain) is from a study of T-cell reconstitution after alpha-beta-depleted transplantation in children. The germline gives CDR1 DFQATT, CDR2 SNEGSKA (reference sequence). Trimming removed 0 bases from V and 2 bases from J; junction bases left unmatched: 4. This CDR3 has 15 residues. Unique molecular identifiers were incorporated when the TCRbeta library was constructed. TCRdb processed the PCR reads anew with MiXCR; each CDR3 protein has one entry. The profile shows a few hundred thousand distinct CDR3 sequences, 9.7% of them singletons. In this sample, this clonotype turned up many times.

This chain connects TRBV20-1 to TRBJ2-1; 7 bases match TRBD2. The material sequenced was PBMCs from the stem cell graft donor, taken from the stem cell graft. This TCR derives from a human donor who donated a stem cell graft to a child with SCID. CDR3 nucleotides: TGCAGTGCTAGAGAGCGGGGGTCCCCCTACAATGAGCAGTTCTTC. It encodes CSARERGSPYNEQFF.